This TCR beta chain came from a study of beta chain features in type 1 diabetes (dated by TCRdb to about 2018). Regarding the complete study: Mean age, gender distribution, total cell number and subset yield were not different between patients and healthy donors. Across all samples, fewer than 130 million sorted cells were examined, and cell number per subset correlated strongly with RNA yield. The study compared the TCRB repertoires of sorted circulating CD4+ T cell subsets in recently diagnosed type 1 diabetes patients with those in matched healthy donors. Regulatory and stem cell-like memory subsets were obtained from only 8 patients and about 8 healthy donors, while naive and central memory subsets were obtained from all 30 or so donors.

Between the V and J ends, shortened by 0 bases and 3 bases respectively, the junction contains 8 bases. The germline V gene sets CDR1 to KGHSH and CDR2 to LQKENI. Taken from cysteine to phenylalanine, the CDR3 has 14 residues. The read is trimmed to its CDR3 DNA, 42 bases read in frame from base 1. About this clone: Its recognized antigen is unknown. It has no much larger one-base neighbor in the sample; base qualities were not kept.

From each donor, a single peripheral blood sample of approximately 110 mL on average was drawn into heparinised tubes. Using a panel that included CD45RO, CCR7, CD25, CD127, CD95 and CD27, naive, central memory, regulatory and stem cell-like memory CD4+ T cells were sorted on a BD FACSAria II. All sorted populations exceeded 95% purity. PBMCs were separated immediately by Lymphoprep density gradient centrifugation and were stained directly, without being cultured. So that batch effects would be minimized, each experiment stained and sorted samples in pairs, pairing one healthy donor with one patient. All of the isolated RNA was reverse transcribed with the High Capacity cDNA Reverse Transcription Kit, so expressed TCRB transcripts were sequenced. Deep immunoSEQ sequencing was performed on naive, central memory and regulatory T cell samples, with an average of around 3.5 million total reads per sample. Sorted cells were lysed in RLT buffer, and RNA was extracted using DNase-treated RNeasy Micro or Mini kits according to cell number. Each cell subset was processed separately to prevent cross-contamination, with patient and healthy donor samples processed together. TCRB sequences were amplified from cDNA with the immunoSEQ multiplex PCR, producing 87-bp fragments spanning the CDR3 region. Amplicons were sequenced on the Illumina HiSeq platform. On the study's bioinformatics: Synthetic template baselines were used to correct PCR bias computationally, reads within Hamming distance 2 were collapsed together, and singletons that could not be merged were discarded. Reads were aligned against IMGT so that V, D and J genes, CDR3 length and insertions or deletions at six rearrangement sites could be assigned. Within each subset, clonotype counts were normalized to sorted cell number, and only after that were true diversity and Gini coefficients computed with the tcR R package. Repertoire sharing was quantified using the overlap coefficient calculated on TCRB nucleotide sequences. As a proxy for the pre-selection repertoire, out-of-frame TCRB sequences from naive cells were analyzed. In TCRdb, the immuneACCESS table is reduced to in-frame sequences with V and J assigned. These tables do not hold every clone; where another copy was compared, an unresolved V gene accounts for under half, and the others remain unexplained. Clonal size and the V and J genes are those of that table, whereas D and trimming came from the DNA. The sample table shows about 650,000 clones, and approximately 13% are seen once. The top ten clonotypes cover about 0.11% of the sample.

Study-wide findings and limitations: Because small numbers of individuals were included in the HLA sub-analyses, any influence of HLA type on TCRB rearrangement was left unresolved. PCR might favor shorter templates, but patient and control samples were amplified and corrected together, so any skew would affect both groups equally. Naive, central memory and regulatory TCRB repertoires appeared to be more similar among patients than among healthy donors. A moderate but significant shortening of TCRB CDR3 length was observed in type 1 diabetes patients in all four CD4+ subsets. Because cDNA was sequenced instead of genomic DNA, highly expressing activated cells could be over-represented, though the groups showed no difference in activation or CD3 levels. At VDJ recombination sites, type 1 diabetes patients had fewer insertions and more deleted nucleotides, which implies abnormalities in thymic rearrangement.

The material sequenced was naive CD4+ T cells from blood. The cell subset or site label on this specimen signifies: true naive CD4+ T cells. Rearrangement joined TRBV18 to TRBJ1-1, with a weak D call of TRBD1 (6 bases match). This TCR was sampled from a man aged 30 to 45 with type 1 diabetes. The CDR3 is CASSPPGQDTEAFF. The nucleotide sequence reads as follows: TGTGCCAGCTCACCACCGGGACAAGACACTGAAGCTTTCTTT.